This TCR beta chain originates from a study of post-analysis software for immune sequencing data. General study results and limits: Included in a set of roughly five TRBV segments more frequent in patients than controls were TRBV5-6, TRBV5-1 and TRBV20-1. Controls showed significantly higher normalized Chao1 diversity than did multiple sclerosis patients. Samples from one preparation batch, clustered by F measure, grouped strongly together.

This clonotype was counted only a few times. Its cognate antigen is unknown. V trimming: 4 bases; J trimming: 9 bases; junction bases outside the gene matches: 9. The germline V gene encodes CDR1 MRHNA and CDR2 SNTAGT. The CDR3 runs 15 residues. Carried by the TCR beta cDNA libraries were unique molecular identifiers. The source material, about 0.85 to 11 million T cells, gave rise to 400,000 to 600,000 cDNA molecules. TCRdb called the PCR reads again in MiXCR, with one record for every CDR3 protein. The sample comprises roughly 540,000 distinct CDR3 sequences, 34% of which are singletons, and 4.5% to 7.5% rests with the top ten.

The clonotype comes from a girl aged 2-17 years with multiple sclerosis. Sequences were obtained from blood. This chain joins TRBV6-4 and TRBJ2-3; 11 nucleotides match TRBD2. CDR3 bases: TGTGCCAGCAGTGCACGACTAGCGGGGCTGGGCACGCAGTATTTT. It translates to CASSARLAGLGTQYF.